The subject of this entry is one TCR beta chain. Its antigen is currently not known. Base qualities are not at hand, and no much larger clone is one base apart. The sample belongs to a study of lymphopenia after photon versus proton radiotherapy (dated by TCRdb to about 2019). Context from the whole study: Photon and proton radiation therapy were compared by the study for their immunological effects in patients with gastrointestinal tumors who developed high-grade lymphopenia. The study was designed to characterize how the impact on the immune system differs between the two radiation modalities. The cohort included some 20 patients with gastrointestinal tumors who developed lymphopenia after receiving either photon or proton therapy.

On the study overall, not on this receptor specifically: Once the lymphocyte count had reached its nadir, the repertoires of photon-treated patients showed oligoclonal expansion, particularly of CD8+ Temra cells, and this expansion drove the decline in diversity. Proton-treated patients stayed relatively stable during treatment, while photon-treated patients lost naive T cells and TCR diversity and gained effector/memory populations. The authors looked at the survival association only in patients who died, and they framed better survival with proton therapy as a possibility rather than a demonstrated result. Across the cohort, an inverse correlation was found between a larger post-nadir drop in TCR diversity and overall survival time among patients who died.

Via the germline V gene (reference sequence), CDR1 is LNHDA and CDR2 SQIVND. The CDR3 has 15 amino acids, counting the end cysteine and phenylalanine. Only the CDR3 part of the read is kept: 45 bases, read in frame from the first base. The V and J ends are trimmed by 3 bases and 5 bases, leaving 14 bases between them. Library prep was done by the immunoSEQ multiplex PCR assay. T cell repertoires were profiled by deep sequencing of rearranged TCR beta loci, alongside multiparametric flow cytometry. As stored in TCRdb, this immuneACCESS dataset retains in-frame rearrangements with V and J assigned. A fraction of the clones does not appear; measured against another copy, unresolved V genes explain less than half of the discrepancy, and the remainder lacks a known reason. The sample table shows around 160,000 clones, and around 85% are seen once. The top ten constitute 4% to 5% of the sample.

Sequenced here: peripheral blood, sampled from a patient treated with photon-based radiotherapy. This clonotype was sampled from a man in his fifties or sixties with gastric cancer. Recombination linked TRBV19 to TRBJ1-5, and perhaps TRBD1 as D gene, on 5 matching bases. The nucleotides are TGTGCCAGTAGTATCCTAGGGCTGGGGGATCAGCCCCAGCATTTT. Its amino acids are CASSILGLGDQPQHF.